These T cell receptor beta chains were read from a single sample in a study of cytomegalovirus exposure and HLA in healthy donors. Here immunoSEQ multiplex PCR was the method, and the copy in TCRdb shows in-frame clones only, minus some. This sample has about 210,000 clones, with about 80% found just once. Material: PBMCs. The receptors shown here come from a woman aged 45 to 65 in good health and CMV-seropositive. The CDR3 runs from the conserved cysteine through the conserved F or W.

j_call v_call cdr3_aa
TRBJ1-2 TRBV28 CASRREVGRVGYTF
TRBJ1-1 TRBV29-1 CSANRGRGTEAFF
TRBJ1-1 TRBV6-1 CASRRALNTEAFF
TRBJ2-2 TRBV7-2 CASSSGGLARTGELFF
TRBJ2-7 TRBV19 CATSAVTHSYEQYF
TRBJ1-1 TRBV6-5 CASSYGRMNTEAFF
TRBJ2-7 TRBV9 CASSHSGGYPYEQYF
TRBJ2-1 TRBV9 CASSAGQGSYNEQFF
TRBJ1-1 TRBV10-3 CAIRKQGGTEAFF
TRBJ1-2 TRBV19 CASSISGPDLYGYTF
TRBJ2-3 TRBV13 CASSLVWGQVGSSPGTDTQYF
TRBJ1-2 TRBV29-1 CSVEKQGSDYGYTF
TRBJ2-1 TRBV7-9 CASSLLLSEQFF
TRBJ1-1 TRBV6-1 CASSEALDFSPEAFF
TRBJ1-1 TRBV18 CASSPVPGQGYDTEAFF
TRBJ1-2 TRBV6-5 CASSSRTANYGYTF